Shown below are 17 T cell receptor beta chains from a single sample sequenced in a study of cytomegalovirus exposure and HLA in healthy donors. This PCR relied on a set of 60 Vbeta primers and 13 Jbeta primers. TCRdb keeps only in-frame clones here, not all; method: immunoSEQ multiplex PCR. The sample shows some 180,000 clones, about nine tenths of them seen only once. The sample taken for sequencing was PBMCs. These receptors were taken from a boy aged 2-15 years in good health and CMV-seronegative.

CDR3 amino acids: CAWKYRGDTQYF. CDR3 DNA: TGTGCCTGGAAGTACAGGGGTGATACGCAGTATTTT. The gene calls are TRBV30 and TRBJ2-3; 7 nucleotides agree with TRBD1. CDR3 length: 12 residues. V lost 4 bases, J lost 6 bases, and 4 bases stayed unmatched. Looked up from germline, CDR1 is GTSNPN and CDR2 is SVGIG (reference sequence).

The chain employs TRBV30 and TRBJ2-7; D possibly corresponds to TRBD1 (6 bases). V lost 4 bases to trimming and J lost 5 bases, with 12 bases between them. Germline lookup yields CDR1 GTSNPN and CDR2 SVGIG (reference sequence). This CDR3 comprises 12 residues. Written as DNA, the CDR3 is TGTGCCTGGACCCATAGGACAGACGAGCAGTACTTC. Residues: CAWTHRTDEQYF.

V usage is TRBV7-2 and J usage is TRBJ2-1, with D perhaps TRBD2 (6 bases). Germline-derived CDR1 and CDR2 are SGHTA and FQGNSA. The CDR3 length is 15 residues. The V and J ends lost 2 bases and 2 bases respectively, with 10 bases between them. This CDR3 is CASSLLSGTYNEQFF. The CDR3 region has the DNA TGTGCCAGCAGCTTACTTAGCGGTACCTACAATGAGCAGTTCTTC.

The V call is TRBV27, the J call TRBJ2-7; D call uncertain. Germline V CDR1 and CDR2: MNHEY, SMNVEV (reference sequence). The CDR3 runs to 13 residues. V was shortened by 3 bases and J by 3 bases, with 9 bases between the two germline ends. The CDR3 is CASSLRRSYEQYF. The CDR3 DNA sequence: TGTGCCAGCAGTTTGAGGCGGAGCTACGAGCAGTACTTC.

The V and J genes are TRBV10-3 and TRBJ1-5; D is ambiguous. V was trimmed by 8 bases and J by 4 bases, leaving 12 bases between them. From germline, CDR1 is ENHRY and CDR2 SYGVKD. This CDR3 is 13 amino acids long. The CDR3 DNA sequence: TGTGCCATCGCAGTGTCGGGGAATCAGCCCCAGCATTTT. This gives the protein CAIAVSGNQPQHF.

The rearrangement uses TRBV19 and TRBJ2-1; D possibly corresponds to TRBD1 (6 bases). The V gene lost 5 bases and the J gene lost 3 bases, with 8 bases spanning the gap. This CDR3 contains 13 residues. The germline CDR1 and CDR2 sequences are LNHDA and SQIVND (reference sequence). Here the CDR3 reads CASSFRGYNEQFF. CDR3 in DNA: TGTGCCAGTAGTTTCAGGGGCTACAATGAGCAGTTCTTC.

Here the CDR3 reads CASSPGQGPREQYF. CDR3 DNA: TGTGCCAGCTCACCGGGACAGGGCCCTCGGGAGCAGTACTTC. The gene calls are TRBV18 and TRBJ2-7, with 9 nucleotides matching TRBD1. CDR1 and CDR2 (germline): KGHSH, LQKENI. V shed 3 bases and J 7 bases; nucleotides not matched to a gene: 7. This CDR3 has 14 amino acids.

This clone was observed a single time. V and J are TRBV5-1 and TRBJ1-1, with D uncertain. In germline, CDR1 is SGHRS, CDR2 YFSETQ. V lost 1 base and J 1 base, leaving 11 bases between the germline ends. The CDR3 consists of 15 residues. CDR3 sequence (DNA): TGCGCCAGCAGCTTGCCTCCGGGAGAGAACACTGAAGCTTTCTTT. Its protein product is CASSLPPGENTEAFF.

The genes are TRBV19 and TRBJ1-4, with TRBD1 matching over 9 bases. Germline-derived CDR1 and CDR2 are LNHDA and SQIVND (reference sequence). The CDR3 spans 15 residues. J gave up 8 bases and V 4 bases, and 8 bases lay outside the gene matches. The CDR3 bases are TGTGCCAGTAGTACGACGGGACAGGGAAGGGAAAAACTGTTTTTT. Protein sequence: CASSTTGQGREKLFF. Filled out from reference TRBV19 and TRBJ1-4, the complete variable domain reads DGGITQSPKYLFRKEGQNVTLSCEQNLNHDAMYWYRQDPGQGLRLIYYSQIVNDFQKGDIAEGYSVSREKKESFPLTVTSAQKNPTAFYLCASSTTGQGREKLFFGSGTQLSVL.

This clone has only a few counts. This chain joins TRBV7-9 and TRBJ2-1; tentative D call: TRBD1 (6 bases). This CDR3 has 15 residues. Trimming cost V 5 bases and J 14 bases, with 25 bases left between them. In germline, CDR1 is SEHNR, CDR2 FQNEAQ (reference sequence). CDR3 sequence: CASSRDRFGVANEFF. The CDR3, as DNA: TGTGCCAGCAGCAGAGACAGGTTTGGAGTAGCGAATGAGTTCTTC. Using reference TRBV7-9 and TRBJ2-1 for the parts outside the CDR3, the full variable domain is DTGVSQNPRHKITKRGQNVTFRCDPISEHNRLYWYRQTLGQGPEFLTYFQNEAQLEKSRLLSDRFSAERPKGSFSTLEIQRTEQGDSAMYLCASSRDRFGVANEFFGPGTRLTVL.

Worth noting for this clone: A junction boundary mismatches the germline segment, possibly from a read error. The genes are TRBV7-9 and TRBJ1-2; 8 bases align to TRBD1. This CDR3 region has 14 residues. CDR1 and CDR2 (germline): SEHNR, FQNEAQ (reference sequence). The DNA for the CDR3 is TGTTCCAGCAGCCGTACGGGACAGGCCCATTCTTACACCTTC. This gives the protein CSSSRTGQAHSYTF.

V usage is TRBV27 and J usage is TRBJ2-1; TRBD2 agrees at 11 bases. Germline V gene lookup returns CDR1 MNHEY and CDR2 SMNVEV (reference sequence). With 6 bases clipped from V and 4 bases from J, the junction kept 8 bases outside the gene matches. This CDR3 is built from 16 residues. CDR3: CASRASGTSGYNEQFF. CDR3 sequence (DNA): TGTGCCAGCAGGGCTTCCGGGACTAGCGGATACAATGAGCAGTTCTTC.

The chain has TRBV5-4 and TRBJ2-7; 9 nucleotides match TRBD2. Trimming at V came to 0 bases and at J to 4 bases, leaving 5 bases not matched to a gene. CDR1 SGHNT and CDR2 YYREEE come from the germline V gene (reference sequence). The CDR3 has 15 residues. CDR3 coding DNA: TGTGCCAGCAGCTTGGCCGGCGGGAGGGAATACGAGCAGTACTTC. This translates into CASSLAGGREYEQYF.

J is TRBJ2-7 and V is TRBV27; 7 bases line up with TRBD2. Per the germline V gene, CDR1 is MNHEY and CDR2 is SMNVEV (reference sequence). V trimming: 2 bases; J trimming: 4 bases; junction bases outside the gene matches: 5. The CDR3 totals 14 residues. This CDR3 reads CASSLAGAGYEQYF. Written as DNA, the CDR3 is TGTGCCAGCAGTTTAGCAGGAGCGGGATACGAGCAGTACTTC.

The V and J genes are TRBV4-1 and TRBJ1-1; 7 bases line up with TRBD1. The junction had 3 bases not matched to a gene; V was cut back by 3 bases and J by 5 bases. Looked up from germline, CDR1 is MGHRA and CDR2 is YSYEKL. The CDR3 extends over 13 amino acids. CDR3 in DNA: TGCGCCAGCAGCCAGCTGACAGGGACTGAAGCTTTCTTT. Protein product: CASSQLTGTEAFF.

The chain links TRBV5-1 to TRBJ2-2, with 10 bases that match TRBD2. Trimming cost V 2 bases and J 4 bases; bases outside gene matches: 8. CDR1 and CDR2 (germline): SGHRS, YFSETQ. The CDR3 is made up of 17 amino acids. The CDR3 region has the DNA TGCGCCAGCAGCTTTCTAGCGGGAGTGGAAGTCACCGGGGAGCTGTTTTTT. This codes for CASSFLAGVEVTGELFF.

The rearrangement uses TRBV27 and TRBJ1-4, with D perhaps matching TRBD1 (6 bases). The CDR3 is 15 amino acids. Trimming took off 3 bases at V and 4 bases at J, with 12 bases between the two ends. Germline-derived CDR1 and CDR2 are MNHEY and SMNVEV (reference sequence). The CDR3, as DNA: TGTGCCAGCAGTTTCGTGGGGGCGCTTAATGAAAAACTGTTTTTT. Translated, it gives CASSFVGALNEKLFF.